This TCR beta chain originates from a study of response to subunit inactivated influenza vaccine. The germline gives CDR1 SGHTA, CDR2 FQGNSA. The CDR3 spans 13 residues. Trimming removed 5 bases at V and 1 base at J, with 9 bases between. TCRdb analysed the RT-PCR reads with MiXCR anew, one entry per CDR3 protein. The sample contains 550,000 to 600,000 distinct CDR3 sequences, roughly 10% of which appear only once. Study-wide points: Authors suggested seasonal influenza vaccinations each recruit few new T cells.

Turning to this clonotype: The antigen remains undetermined.

The sequences come from PBMCs from blood, collected on the day of vaccination. This receptor was taken from a man over 45 who received an inactivated influenza vaccine. V is TRBV7-2 and J is TRBJ2-7; D may be TRBD2 (6 bases). DNA of the CDR3: TGTGCCAGCAGCAAGCTAGCGTCCTACGAGCAGTACTTC. It is translated as CASSKLASYEQYF.